This T cell receptor beta chain was recovered during a study of cytomegalovirus exposure and HLA in healthy donors. V lost 2 bases to trimming and J lost 2 bases; unmatched junction nucleotides: 1. CDR1 and CDR2 from the germline V gene are SGHTA and FQGTGA. This CDR3 is 14 amino acids long. Sequenced by immunoSEQ multiplex PCR; TCRdb stores in-frame clones only, minus some. This sample yields about 76,000 clones, of which 94% are seen a single time; approximately 0.59% belongs to the top ten. Source material: PBMCs. The clonotype comes from a woman between 18 and 30 years old in good health and CMV-seronegative. The genes are TRBV7-3 and TRBJ1-2; 8 nucleotides line up with TRBD1. In DNA form, the CDR3 reads TGTGCCAGCAGCTTAGACAGGGGAAACTATGGCTACACCTTC. It specifies CASSLDRGNYGYTF.